Presented here are 22 T cell receptor beta chains from one specimen sequenced in a study of blood T cell repertoires in COVID-19. Sequencing was performed with immunoSEQ multiplex PCR; in TCRdb, only in-frame clones are kept and a portion is missing. The sample holds around 170,000 clones; less than 90% are singletons and the top ten take more than 7.5%. The specimen sequenced was peripheral blood. Source of these receptors: a woman in her seventies with COVID-19, enrolled during active disease.

In this sample, this clone turned up a few times. The chain is built from TRBV27 and TRBJ2-7, with 7 bases matching TRBD1. CDR1 MNHEY and CDR2 SMNVEV come from the germline V gene (reference sequence). Germline trimming cut 6 bases from V and 0 bases from J; bases unmatched to any gene: 8. The CDR3 runs 15 residues. The CDR3 sequence is CASRPTGTDSYEQYF. Written as DNA, the CDR3 is TGTGCCAGCAGACCAACCGGGACAGACTCCTACGAGCAGTACTTC.

The chain has TRBV19 and TRBJ1-2, with D possibly matching TRBD1 (5 bases). V was cut by 3 bases and J by 2 bases, with 10 bases left in between. Per germline, CDR1 LNHDA and CDR2 SQIVND (reference sequence). The CDR3 runs 14 residues. For the CDR3, the DNA is TGTGCCAGTAGTATTGCCGGACAAAACTATGGCTACACCTTC. Translation gives CASSIAGQNYGYTF.

This rearrangement joins TRBV25-1 to TRBJ1-6; unclear D gene. Germline V gene sequence: CDR1 MGHDK, CDR2 SYGVNS. V lost 3 bases to trimming and J lost 9 bases, with 6 bases between them. The length of the CDR3 is 12 residues. The CDR3 DNA follows: TGTGCCAGCAGTGAGGGCCTTTCACCCCTCCACTTT. Its translation: CASSEGLSPLHF.

V gene TRBV2 combines with J gene TRBJ2-5, with D possibly TRBD2 on 5 matching bases. Trimming stripped 6 bases from V and 7 bases from J, with 21 bases between. CDR1 SNHLY and CDR2 FYNNEI come from the germline V gene. The CDR3 spans 15 residues. The CDR3, as DNA: TGTGCCAGCAGCGACCTTCTCGCGGGCCCGACGACCCAGTACTTC. As protein: CASSDLLAGPTTQYF.

The chain joins TRBV5-1 to TRBJ2-6; D is undetermined. V was clipped by 0 bases and J by 4 bases, with 8 bases between them. Germline V gives CDR1 SGHRS, CDR2 YFSETQ. The CDR3 covers 15 residues. The CDR3 DNA sequence: TGCGCCAGCAGCTTGGTTGGCCAAGGGGCCAACGTCCTGACTTTC. This codes for CASSLVGQGANVLTF. Full variable domain (missing parts from reference TRBV5-1 and TRBJ2-6): KAGVTQTPRYLIKTRGQQVTLSCSPISGHRSVSWYQQTPGQGLQFLFEYFSETQRNKGNFPGRFSGRQFSNSRSEMNVSTLELGDSALYLCASSLVGQGANVLTFGAGSRLTVL.

This rearrangement joins TRBV30 to TRBJ1-2, with D perhaps matching TRBD1 (5 bases). Germline V gene sequence: CDR1 GTSNPN, CDR2 SVGIG (reference sequence). Trimming shortened V by 0 bases and J by 4 bases, and 12 bases separated the two germline ends. The CDR3 has 14 residues. The CDR3 spells CAWSVGGTGYGYTF. In DNA form, the CDR3 reads TGTGCCTGGAGTGTTGGGGGGACGGGCTATGGCTACACCTTC.

The chain is built from TRBV28 and TRBJ2-1; the match to TRBD1 covers 8 bases. The germline CDR1 and CDR2 sequences are MDHEN and SYDVKM. The V and J ends lost 5 bases and 7 bases, in that order; junction bases with no gene match: 10. This CDR3 contains 15 residues. The CDR3 region has the DNA TGTGCCAGCAGTCAACAGGGGGTACGTAAGAATGAGCAGTTCTTC. Protein: CASSQQGVRKNEQFF.

This clone was counted only a few times. CDR3: CASSQDTSEQYF. CDR3 nucleotides: TGTGCCAGCAGCCAAGATACGAGCGAGCAGTACTTC. The rearrangement joins TRBV3-1 (or the pseudogene TRBV3-2) to TRBJ2-7, with no clear D. CDR1 is LGHDT and CDR2 is YNNKEL in the germline V gene (reference sequence). Trimming removed 0 bases from V and 6 bases from J, with 6 bases in between. This CDR3 comprises 12 residues.

CDR3 region: CASSARRQGGTGELFF. The DNA for the CDR3 is TGTGCCAGCAGCGCTCGAAGACAGGGTGGTACCGGGGAGCTGTTTTTT. The J gene is TRBJ2-2, the V gene TRBV9, with 7 bases aligning to TRBD1. This CDR3 is 16 amino acids long. CDR1 and CDR2 (germline): SGDLS, YYNGEE. With V trimmed by 3 bases and J by 5 bases, 10 bases remained unmatched.

The chain uses TRBV5-4 and TRBJ1-6; TRBD1 aligns across 8 bases. Germline CDR1 SGHNT, CDR2 YYREEE (reference sequence). Unmatched junction bases numbered 6, after V lost 5 bases and J lost 5 bases. The CDR3 consists of 15 residues. The CDR3 protein is CASRTQTGDNSPLHF. CDR3 nucleotides: TGTGCCAGCAGGACCCAGACAGGGGATAATTCACCCCTCCACTTT.

CDR3 DNA sequence: TGCGCCAGCAGCCGCGACTCTGGAAACACCATATATTTT. Amino acid sequence: CASSRDSGNTIYF. The chain employs TRBV5-1 and TRBJ1-3; D unresolved. Germline CDR1 and CDR2: SGHRS and YFSETQ. CDR3 length: 13 amino acids. V was pared by 4 bases and J by 0 bases, with 5 bases between.

The chain uses TRBV11-3 and TRBJ2-7; tentatively, D is TRBD1 (6 bases). The germline V and J ends were trimmed by 0 bases and 3 bases, with 6 bases remaining between them. The CDR3 contains 13 residues. The V gene's germline CDR1 is SGHNT and CDR2 YENEEA. CDR3 in amino acids: CASSLEDSYEQYF. The CDR3 coding sequence is TGTGCCAGCAGCTTAGAGGACAGCTACGAGCAGTACTTC.

This clone was seen a few times. The V call is TRBV18, the J call TRBJ1-1; no clear D gene. The length of the CDR3 is 13 residues. Germline loops: CDR1 KGHSH, CDR2 LQKENI. V was pared by 1 base and J by 11 bases, with 14 bases between. The CDR3 loop reads CASSPLEGDRAFF. DNA of the CDR3: TGTGCCAGCTCACCACTGGAGGGTGATAGGGCTTTCTTT.

The gene calls are TRBV6-2 or TRBV6-3 and TRBJ2-1, with D perhaps matching TRBD1 (5 bases). This CDR3 has 13 residues. In germline, CDR1 is MNHEY, CDR2 SVGEGT. Trimming stripped 4 bases from V and 9 bases from J, with 13 bases between. The CDR3 is CASSSPIRGEQFF. The DNA of the CDR3 is TGTGCCAGCAGTTCCCCAATTAGGGGTGAGCAGTTCTTC.

This clone was recorded only once. The chain has TRBV27 and TRBJ1-1, with 10 bases matching TRBD1. V shed 5 bases, J shed 0 bases, and the junction held 6 bases outside the gene matches. CDR1 is MNHEY, CDR2 SMNVEV, per germline (reference sequence). The CDR3 extends over 16 amino acids. The CDR3 is CASSPDRGRMNTEAFF. The CDR3 DNA reads as TGTGCCAGCAGTCCCGACAGGGGGCGTATGAACACTGAAGCTTTCTTT.

The chain combines TRBV7-9 with TRBJ1-1; D gene unclear. V was shortened by 0 bases and J by 5 bases, with 13 bases between the two germline ends. CDR3 length: 15 residues. The V gene's germline CDR1 is SEHNR and CDR2 FQNEAQ (reference sequence). The CDR3 protein is CASSLAGGRRTEAFF. The CDR3 DNA is TGTGCCAGCAGCTTAGCAGGAGGTAGGAGAACTGAAGCTTTCTTT. Drawing the rest from reference TRBV7-9 and TRBJ1-1, the complete variable domain is DTGVSQNPRHKITKRGQNVTFRCDPISEHNRLYWYRQTLGQGPEFLTYFQNEAQLEKSRLLSDRFSAERPKGSFSTLEIQRTEQGDSAMYLCASSLAGGRRTEAFFGQGTRLTVV.

The rearrangement uses TRBV7-2 and TRBJ1-2; 9 bases agree with TRBD1. Germline values: CDR1 SGHTA, CDR2 FQGNSA. The CDR3 runs 14 residues. V lost 6 bases to trimming and J lost 8 bases; unmatched junction nucleotides: 10. As DNA, the CDR3 is TGTGCCAGCAGTCACCGTACTACAGGGGGCGGCTACACCTTC. This codes for CASSHRTTGGGYTF.

This clone was seen just once. This chain connects TRBV12-3 or TRBV12-4 to TRBJ2-1; D might be TRBD1 (6 bases). V was pared by 6 bases and J by 10 bases, with 13 bases between. This CDR3 has 12 residues. The CDR3 spells CASRRGFGEQFF. The CDR3 nucleotides are TGTGCCAGCAGGAGGGGGTTCGGGGAGCAGTTCTTC.

CDR3 DNA: TGCGCCAGCAGCCCCGGGTTACGTCCCTCCCCCTACGAGCAGTACTTC. This codes for CASSPGLRPSPYEQYF. The V call is TRBV5-1, the J call TRBJ2-7; D remains unclear. V gave up 4 bases and J gave up 2 bases, with 19 bases separating them. This CDR3 is built from 16 residues. The germline V gene has CDR1 SGHRS and CDR2 YFSETQ. Together with reference TRBV5-1 and TRBJ2-7, the CDR3 gives the full variable domain: KAGVTQTPRYLIKTRGQQVTLSCSPISGHRSVSWYQQTPGQGLQFLFEYFSETQRNKGNFPGRFSGRQFSNSRSEMNVSTLELGDSALYLCASSPGLRPSPYEQYFGPGTRLTVT.

The chain uses TRBV7-3 and TRBJ2-2; no clear D. Trimming removed 3 bases at V and 6 bases at J, with 5 bases between. CDR3 size: 12 residues. Germline V gene sequence: CDR1 SGHTA, CDR2 FQGTGA. CDR3 nucleotide sequence: TGTGCCAGCAGCTTCGGAGCCGGGGAGCTGTTTTTT. Encoded protein: CASSFGAGELFF.

The chain carries TRBV5-1 and TRBJ2-1; 9 bases line up with TRBD2. Germline CDR1 is SGHRS and CDR2 is YFSETQ. The CDR3 has 16 amino acids. The trim removed 2 bases at V and 6 bases at J, leaving 9 bases unmatched. The CDR3 bases are TGCGCCAGCAGCTTTCTTAAACCTAGCGGGATCAATGAGCAGTTCTTC. Translated, it gives CASSFLKPSGINEQFF. Drawing the rest from reference TRBV5-1 and TRBJ2-1, the complete variable domain is KAGVTQTPRYLIKTRGQQVTLSCSPISGHRSVSWYQQTPGQGLQFLFEYFSETQRNKGNFPGRFSGRQFSNSRSEMNVSTLELGDSALYLCASSFLKPSGINEQFFGPGTRLTVL.

V gene TRBV3-1 (or the pseudogene TRBV3-2) combines with J gene TRBJ2-3, with 10 nucleotides matching TRBD1. The germline CDR1 and CDR2 sequences are LGHDT and YNNKEL (reference sequence). The V gene end was trimmed by 6 bases and the J gene end by 4 bases; junction bases not matched to a gene: 4. The CDR3 is made up of 14 amino acids. This chain's CDR3 is CASRRQGAADTQYF. CDR3 DNA sequence: TGTGCCAGCAGACGACAGGGGGCGGCAGATACGCAGTATTTT.